This T cell receptor beta chain emerged from a study of shared clonotypes between healthy human individuals. The study's findings and limits: Relative to their counterparts shared across all four donors, non-shared clonotypes exhibited diminished generation probabilities.

In regard to this clone: Its antigen is not identified.

CDR3 size: 13 residues. In germline, CDR1 is SEHNR, CDR2 FQNEAQ (reference sequence). The ends were cut back, 2 bases at V and 8 bases at J, with 9 bases in the middle. Some clones are missing from TCRdb's copy, which holds only in-frame ones; the method was immunoSEQ multiplex PCR. Here the sample spans about 2.4 million clones, under 95% being singletons. Donors comprised healthy HIV-negative adults lacking recent acute infections or vaccinations. Sequencing used naive CD4+ T cells from PBMCs. Subset of the sample: CD45RA+ positively selected. The clonotype comes from a man aged 18 to 30 in good health. Some clones in this sample may be carry-over from other donors' samples. J is TRBJ2-2 and V is TRBV7-9; no clear D. The CDR3 region is CASSLTPLGELFF. CDR3 in DNA: TGTGCCAGCAGCTTAACCCCCCTAGGGGAGCTGTTTTTT.